This TCR beta chain emerged from a study of blood T cells in healthy people across ages. Study details: About one barcoded beta molecule was captured per two T cells (by template switching).

Then a second PCR, running roughly 7 to 11 cycles, was carried out with a sample-barcoded 5' primer and a J-beta primer mix. Via MiXCR, TCRdb re-called the 5' RACE reads, giving one row per CDR3 protein. This table has roughly 800,000 distinct CDR3 sequences, 55% to 70% appearing once. V shed 3 bases and J shed 14 bases, with 21 bases lying between them. The CDR3 covers 14 residues. The source is a man between 25 and 39 years old in good health. The sample comprised blood. The V call is TRBV12-3 or TRBV12-4, the J call TRBJ2-3; D might be TRBD2 (5 bases). CDR3 sequence reads: CASSFGVSGDARYF. The CDR3 nucleotides are TGTGCCAGCAGTTTCGGAGTGAGCGGAGATGCGCGGTATTTT.